These T cell receptor beta chains were read from a single sample in a study of blood T cell repertoires in COVID-19. This table comes from immunoSEQ multiplex PCR, and its TCRdb copy is limited to in-frame clones, with some not included. The sample shows about 150,000 clones, approximately 73% of them seen only once. Material: peripheral blood. These receptor sequences come from a woman aged 80 or over with acute or convalescent COVID-19. Each CDR3 is given with its conserved first and last residue. Fields, in order: CDR3 protein, J gene, V gene.

CASSDGLAEISNEQFF | TRBJ2-1 | TRBV6-2/TRBV6-3
CASSYPAAGGNQPQHF | TRBJ1-5 | TRBV6-6
CASSHGLAGGRSNSIGELFF | TRBJ2-2 | TRBV19
CASRRRDSAYEQYF | TRBJ2-7 | TRBV6-5
CAISVREDETQYF | TRBJ2-5 | TRBV10-3
CASSQVAGYSNQPQHF | TRBJ1-5 | TRBV4-2
CASSSGEGTDTQYF | TRBJ2-3 | TRBV7-3
CAWSVNGDGTQYF | TRBJ2-5 | TRBV30
CASRPQGPNYGYTF | TRBJ1-2 | TRBV19
CASSLNGVGGYTF | TRBJ1-2 | TRBV27
CASSPRGTGSSTDTQYF | TRBJ2-3 | TRBV9
CAWSVLGQGFFPNYGYTF | TRBJ1-2 | TRBV30
CASSQAGGYSASPLHF | TRBJ1-6 | TRBV4-3
CASSPSRDSASGYTF | TRBJ1-2 | TRBV7-8
CASSYARTSGDYEQYF | TRBJ2-7 | TRBV6-2/TRBV6-3
CASSASRDFGYGYTF | TRBJ1-2 | TRBV7-6
CSFYRGTEAFF | TRBJ1-1 | TRBV29-1
CASSLERGGETQYF | TRBJ2-5 | TRBV5-5
CASRRGQYPNSPLHF | TRBJ1-6 | TRBV6-5
CASSYSGPQHF | TRBJ1-5 | TRBV6-6
CASSLVQDSHEQYF | TRBJ2-7 | TRBV11-2
CASRNLGTGVDQPQHF | TRBJ1-5 | TRBV27
CASSLIVPPGAQYF | TRBJ2-5 | TRBV5-5
CASSKGLAGYTGELFF | TRBJ2-2 | TRBV19
CAWSFRTGPRDGYTF | TRBJ1-2 | TRBV30
CASSLDTRTEAFF | TRBJ1-1 | TRBV18
CASRETGRAYEQYF | TRBJ2-7 | TRBV19
CASSQEIEAFF | TRBJ1-1 | TRBV14
CASSLGNGGPGELFF | TRBJ2-2 | TRBV5-1
CASSSDRATNEKLFF | TRBJ1-4 | TRBV18
CASSLGGDSASGNTIYF | TRBJ1-3 | TRBV5-4
CASSLSSGGYNEQFF | TRBJ2-1 | TRBV7-6
CASSGGLTNTGELFF | TRBJ2-2 | TRBV2
CASSLGHREKLFF | TRBJ1-4 | TRBV12-3/TRBV12-4
CASSLRDRGSEAFF | TRBJ1-1 | TRBV18
CASSLRGQGWPGELFF | TRBJ2-2 | TRBV5-4
CATLGRDTEAFF | TRBJ1-1 | TRBV19
CASSELADSTDTQYF | TRBJ2-3 | TRBV2
CASTRAVGETQYF | TRBJ2-5 | TRBV6-5
CSASGWEIGTDTQYF | TRBJ2-3 | TRBV20-1
CASSLQGRGETQYF | TRBJ2-5 | TRBV5-1
CASSYRQDYGYTF | TRBJ1-2 | TRBV6-2/TRBV6-3
CASSEKWGLAAKQFF | TRBJ2-1 | TRBV10-1
CASSRLAGAPGELFF | TRBJ2-2 | TRBV19
CASTILPQGAAEAFF | TRBJ1-1 | TRBV6-5